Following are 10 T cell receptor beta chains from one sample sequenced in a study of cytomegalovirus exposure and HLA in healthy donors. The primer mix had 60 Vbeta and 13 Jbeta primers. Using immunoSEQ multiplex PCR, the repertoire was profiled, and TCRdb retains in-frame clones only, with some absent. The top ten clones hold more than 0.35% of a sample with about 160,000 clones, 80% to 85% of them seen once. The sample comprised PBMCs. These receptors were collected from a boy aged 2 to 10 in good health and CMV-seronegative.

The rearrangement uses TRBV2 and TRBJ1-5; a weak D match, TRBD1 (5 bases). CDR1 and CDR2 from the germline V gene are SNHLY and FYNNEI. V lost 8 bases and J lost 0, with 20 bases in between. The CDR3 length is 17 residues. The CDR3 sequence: CASSISGALYSNQPQHF. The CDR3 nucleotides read TGTGCCAGCTCTATCAGTGGGGCCCTGTATAGCAATCAGCCCCAGCATTTT.

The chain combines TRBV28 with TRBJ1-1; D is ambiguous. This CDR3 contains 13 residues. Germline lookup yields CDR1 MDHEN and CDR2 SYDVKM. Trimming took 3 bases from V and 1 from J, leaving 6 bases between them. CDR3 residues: CASSFPGNTEAFF. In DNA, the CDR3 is TGTGCCAGCAGTTTCCCGGGGAACACTGAAGCTTTCTTT.

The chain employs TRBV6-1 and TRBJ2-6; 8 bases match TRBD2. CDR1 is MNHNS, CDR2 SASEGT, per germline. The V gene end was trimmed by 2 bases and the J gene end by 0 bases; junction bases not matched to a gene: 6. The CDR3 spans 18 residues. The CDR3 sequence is CASSEREGPVSGANVLTF. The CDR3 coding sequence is TGTGCCAGCAGTGAACGGGAGGGGCCAGTCTCTGGGGCCAACGTCCTGACTTTC.

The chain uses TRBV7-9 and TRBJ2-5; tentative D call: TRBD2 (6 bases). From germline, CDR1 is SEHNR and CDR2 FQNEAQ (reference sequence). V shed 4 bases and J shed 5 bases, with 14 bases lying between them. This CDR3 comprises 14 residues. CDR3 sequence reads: CASSYGSLGETQYF. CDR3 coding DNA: TGTGCCAGCAGCTACGGGAGCCTTGGGGAGACCCAGTACTTC.

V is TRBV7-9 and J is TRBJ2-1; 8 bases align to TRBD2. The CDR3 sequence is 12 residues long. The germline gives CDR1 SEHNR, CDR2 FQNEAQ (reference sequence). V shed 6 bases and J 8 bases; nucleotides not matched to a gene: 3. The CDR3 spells CASRGTRDEQFF. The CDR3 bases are TGTGCCAGCAGAGGGACTAGAGATGAGCAGTTCTTC.

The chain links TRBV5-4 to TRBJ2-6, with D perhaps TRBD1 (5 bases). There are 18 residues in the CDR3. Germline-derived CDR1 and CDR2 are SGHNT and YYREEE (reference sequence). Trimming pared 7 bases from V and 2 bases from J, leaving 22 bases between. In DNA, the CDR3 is TGTGCCAGCGGACGACCGGCCAGGGCCTTACCTGGGGCCAACGTCCTGACTTTC. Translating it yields CASGRPARALPGANVLTF.

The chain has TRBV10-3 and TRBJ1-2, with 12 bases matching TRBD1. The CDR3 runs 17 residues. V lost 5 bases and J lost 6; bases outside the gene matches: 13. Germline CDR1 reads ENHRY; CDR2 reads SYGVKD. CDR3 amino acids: CAISRGTGGAGKNGYTF. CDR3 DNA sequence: TGTGCCATCAGTAGAGGGACAGGGGGCGCGGGAAAGAATGGCTACACCTTC.

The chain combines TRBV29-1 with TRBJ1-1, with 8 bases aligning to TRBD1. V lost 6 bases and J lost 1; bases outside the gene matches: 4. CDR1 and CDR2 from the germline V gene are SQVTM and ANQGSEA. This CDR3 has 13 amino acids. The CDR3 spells CSVRTGTNTEAFF. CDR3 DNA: TGCAGCGTCCGGACAGGGACGAACACTGAAGCTTTCTTT.

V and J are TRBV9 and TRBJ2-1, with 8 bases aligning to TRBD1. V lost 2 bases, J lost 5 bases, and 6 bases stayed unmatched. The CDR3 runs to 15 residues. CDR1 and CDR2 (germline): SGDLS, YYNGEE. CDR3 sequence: CASSVTGVNDNEQFF. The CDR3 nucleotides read TGTGCCAGCAGCGTGACAGGGGTTAACGACAATGAGCAGTTCTTC.

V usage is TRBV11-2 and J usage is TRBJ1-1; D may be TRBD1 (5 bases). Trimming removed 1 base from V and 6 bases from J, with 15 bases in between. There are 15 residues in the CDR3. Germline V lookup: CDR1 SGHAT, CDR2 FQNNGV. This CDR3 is CASSLGVGKGAEAFF. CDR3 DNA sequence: TGTGCCAGCAGCTTAGGGGTAGGAAAAGGGGCTGAAGCTTTCTTT.